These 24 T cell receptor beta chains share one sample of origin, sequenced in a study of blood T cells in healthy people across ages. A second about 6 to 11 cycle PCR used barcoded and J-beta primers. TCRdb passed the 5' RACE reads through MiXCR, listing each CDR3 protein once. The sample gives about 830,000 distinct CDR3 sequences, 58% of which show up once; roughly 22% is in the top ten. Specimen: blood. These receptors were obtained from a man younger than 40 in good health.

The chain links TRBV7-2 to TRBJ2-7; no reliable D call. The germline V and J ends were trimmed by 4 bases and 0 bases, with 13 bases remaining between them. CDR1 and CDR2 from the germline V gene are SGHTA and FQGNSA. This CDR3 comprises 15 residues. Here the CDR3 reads CASSSEPMSSYEQYF. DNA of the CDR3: TGTGCCAGCAGCTCGGAACCAATGAGCTCCTACGAGCAGTACTTC.

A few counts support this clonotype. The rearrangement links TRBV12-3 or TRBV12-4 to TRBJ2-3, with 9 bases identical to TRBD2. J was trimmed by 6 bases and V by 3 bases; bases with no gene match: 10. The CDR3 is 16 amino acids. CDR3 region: CASSFSGGSSLDTQYF. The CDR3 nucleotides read TGTGCCAGCAGTTTTAGCGGGGGCTCCTCCCTGGATACGCAGTATTTT.

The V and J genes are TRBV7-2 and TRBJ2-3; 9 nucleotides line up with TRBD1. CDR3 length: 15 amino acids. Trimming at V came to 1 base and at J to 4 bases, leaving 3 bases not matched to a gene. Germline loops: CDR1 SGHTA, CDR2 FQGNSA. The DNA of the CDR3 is TGTGCCAGCAGCTTAGACGGGACAGGGTCAGATACGCAGTATTTT. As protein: CASSLDGTGSDTQYF.

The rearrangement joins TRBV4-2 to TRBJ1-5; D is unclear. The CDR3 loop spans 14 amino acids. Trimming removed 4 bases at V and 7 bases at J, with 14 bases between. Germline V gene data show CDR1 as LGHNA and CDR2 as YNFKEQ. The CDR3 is CASSLTLEGQPQHF. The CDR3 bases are TGTGCCAGCAGCCTGACCCTGGAAGGACAGCCCCAGCATTTT.

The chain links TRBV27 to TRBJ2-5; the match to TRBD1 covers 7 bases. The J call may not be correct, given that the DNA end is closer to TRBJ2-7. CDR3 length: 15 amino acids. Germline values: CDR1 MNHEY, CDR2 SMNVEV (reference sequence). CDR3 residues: CASSLGQSSRYEQYF. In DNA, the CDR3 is TGTGCCAGCAGCTTGGGACAGTCGTCGCGGTACGAGCAGTACTTC.

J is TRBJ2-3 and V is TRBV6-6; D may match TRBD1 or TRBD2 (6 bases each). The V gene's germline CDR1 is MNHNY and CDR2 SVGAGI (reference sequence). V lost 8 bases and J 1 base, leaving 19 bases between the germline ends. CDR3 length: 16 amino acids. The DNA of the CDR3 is TGTGCCAGCCAAAGGGGGGTGGCAGGGGGCACAGATACGCAGTATTTT. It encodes CASQRGVAGGTDTQYF.

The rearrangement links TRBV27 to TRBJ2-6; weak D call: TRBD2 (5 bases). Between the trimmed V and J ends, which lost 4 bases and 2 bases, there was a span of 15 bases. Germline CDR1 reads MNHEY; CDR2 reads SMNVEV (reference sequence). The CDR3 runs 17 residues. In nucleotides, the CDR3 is TGTGCCAGCAGTTCCAGGACTGCGGGTGCTGGGGCCAACGTCCTGACTTTC. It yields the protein CASSSRTAGAGANVLTF.

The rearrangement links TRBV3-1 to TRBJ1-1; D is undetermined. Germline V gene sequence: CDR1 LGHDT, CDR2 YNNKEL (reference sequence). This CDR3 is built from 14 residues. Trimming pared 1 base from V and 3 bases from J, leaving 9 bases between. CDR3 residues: CASSQVSGDTEAFF. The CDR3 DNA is TGTGCCAGCAGCCAAGTGTCCGGGGACACTGAAGCTTTCTTT.

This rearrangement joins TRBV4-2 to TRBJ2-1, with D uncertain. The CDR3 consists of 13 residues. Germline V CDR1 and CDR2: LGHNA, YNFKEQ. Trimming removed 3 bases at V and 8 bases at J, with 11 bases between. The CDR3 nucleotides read TGTGCCAGCAGCCAGGCGACAAGGTATGAGCAGTTCTTC. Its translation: CASSQATRYEQFF.

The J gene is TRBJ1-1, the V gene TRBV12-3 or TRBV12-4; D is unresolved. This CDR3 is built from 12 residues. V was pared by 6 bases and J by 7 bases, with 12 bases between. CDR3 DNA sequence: TGTGCCAGCAGATTCATTAGAGGTGAAGCTTTCTTT. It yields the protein CASRFIRGEAFF.

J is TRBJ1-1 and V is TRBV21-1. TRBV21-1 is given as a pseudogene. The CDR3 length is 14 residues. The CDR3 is CASSTSQGETEAFF. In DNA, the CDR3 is TGTGCCAGCAGCACCTCTCAAGGGGAAACTGAAGCTTTCTTT.

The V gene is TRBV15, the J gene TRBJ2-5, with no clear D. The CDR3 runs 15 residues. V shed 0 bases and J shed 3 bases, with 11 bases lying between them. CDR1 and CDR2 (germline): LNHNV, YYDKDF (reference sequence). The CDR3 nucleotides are TGTGCCACCAGCAGAGATCGGGCTCGCAAAGAGACCCAGTACTTC. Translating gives CATSRDRARKETQYF.

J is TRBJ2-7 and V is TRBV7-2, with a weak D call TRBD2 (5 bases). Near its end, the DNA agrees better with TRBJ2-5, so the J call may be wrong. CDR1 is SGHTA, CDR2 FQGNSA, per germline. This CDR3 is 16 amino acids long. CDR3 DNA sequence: TGTGCCAGCAGCTTAGTGTGGGGAGCGCTCGGAGAGACCCAGTACTTC. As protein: CASSLVWGALGETQYF.

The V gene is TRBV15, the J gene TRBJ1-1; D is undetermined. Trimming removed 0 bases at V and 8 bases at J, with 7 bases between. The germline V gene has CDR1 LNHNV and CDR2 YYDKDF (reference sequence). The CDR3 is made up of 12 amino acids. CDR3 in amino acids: CATSRDSGEAFF. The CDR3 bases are TGTGCCACCAGCAGAGATAGCGGAGAAGCTTTCTTT. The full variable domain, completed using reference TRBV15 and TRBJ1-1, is DAMVIQNPRYQVTQFGKPVTLSCSQTLNHNVMYWYQQKSSQAPKLLFHYYDKDFNNEADTPDNFQSRRPNTSFCFLDIRSPGLGDTAMYLCATSRDSGEAFFGQGTRLTVV.

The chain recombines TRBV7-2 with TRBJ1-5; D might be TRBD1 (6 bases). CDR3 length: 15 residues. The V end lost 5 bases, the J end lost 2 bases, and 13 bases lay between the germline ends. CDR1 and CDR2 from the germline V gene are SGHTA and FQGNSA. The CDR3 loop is CASSQRTARNQPQHF. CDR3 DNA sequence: TGTGCCAGCAGCCAACGGACAGCGCGCAATCAGCCCCAGCATTTT. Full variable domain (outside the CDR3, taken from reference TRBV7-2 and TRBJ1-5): GAGVSQSPSNKVTEKGKDVELRCDPISGHTALYWYRQSLGQGLEFLIYFQGNSAPDKSGLPSDRFSAERTGGSVSTLTIQRTQQEDSAVYLCASSQRTARNQPQHFGDGTRLSIL.

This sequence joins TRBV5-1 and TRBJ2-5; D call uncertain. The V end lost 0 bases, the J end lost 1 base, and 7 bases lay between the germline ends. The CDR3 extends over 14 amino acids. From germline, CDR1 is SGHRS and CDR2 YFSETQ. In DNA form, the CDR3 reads TGCGCCAGCAGCTTGGATCGGTTCCAAGAGACCCAGTACTTC. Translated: CASSLDRFQETQYF.

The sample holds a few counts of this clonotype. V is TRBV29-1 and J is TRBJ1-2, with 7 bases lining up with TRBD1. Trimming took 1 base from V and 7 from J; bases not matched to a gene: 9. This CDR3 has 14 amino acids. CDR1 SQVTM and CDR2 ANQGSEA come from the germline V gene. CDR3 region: CSVEGQGSLGGYTF. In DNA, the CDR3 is TGCAGCGTTGAAGGACAGGGTTCTCTCGGTGGCTACACCTTC.

Here the CDR3 reads CASSDEGEGETQYF. DNA for the CDR3: TGTGCCAGCAGTGACGAGGGGGAGGGCGAGACCCAGTACTTC. V is TRBV6-5 and J is TRBJ2-5; the D gene is possibly TRBD2 (7 bases). In germline, CDR1 is MNHEY, CDR2 SVGAGI. Trimming removed 5 bases from V and 5 bases from J, with 15 bases in between. The CDR3 runs 14 residues.

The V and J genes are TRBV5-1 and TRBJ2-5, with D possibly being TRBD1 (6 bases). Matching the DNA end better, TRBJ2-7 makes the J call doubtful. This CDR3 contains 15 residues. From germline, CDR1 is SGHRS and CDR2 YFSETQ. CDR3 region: CASSLAAGAAYEQYF. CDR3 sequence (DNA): TGCGCCAGCAGCTTGGCCGCAGGGGCAGCCTACGAGCAGTACTTC.

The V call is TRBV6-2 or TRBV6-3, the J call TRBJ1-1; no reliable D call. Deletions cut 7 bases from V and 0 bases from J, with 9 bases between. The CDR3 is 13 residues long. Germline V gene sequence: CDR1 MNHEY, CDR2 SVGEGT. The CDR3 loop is CASTRDLNTEAFF. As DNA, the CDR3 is TGTGCCAGCACCCGGGATTTGAACACTGAAGCTTTCTTT.

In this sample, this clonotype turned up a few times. The DNA for the CDR3 is TGTGCCAGCGGAGTCGGGATAGGGTACAATGAGCAGTTCTTC. Protein product: CASGVGIGYNEQFF. V usage is TRBV7-2 and J usage is TRBJ2-1, with a possible D match to TRBD2 (5 bases). The V gene lost 8 bases and the J gene lost 4 bases, with 15 bases spanning the gap. This CDR3 has 14 amino acids. Germline V gene data show CDR1 as SGHTA and CDR2 as FQGNSA.

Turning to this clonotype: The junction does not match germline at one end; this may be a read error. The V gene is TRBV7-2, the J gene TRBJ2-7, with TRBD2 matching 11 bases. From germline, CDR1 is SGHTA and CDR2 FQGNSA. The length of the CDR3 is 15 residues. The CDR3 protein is CASSLATSGAYEQYF. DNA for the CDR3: TGTGCCAGTAGCTTAGCGACTAGCGGGGCGTACGAGCAGTACTTC.

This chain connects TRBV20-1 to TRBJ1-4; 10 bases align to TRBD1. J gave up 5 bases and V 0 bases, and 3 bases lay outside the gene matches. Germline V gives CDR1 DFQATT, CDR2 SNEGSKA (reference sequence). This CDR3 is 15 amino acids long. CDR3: CSARDVDRGNEKLFF. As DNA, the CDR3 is TGCAGTGCTAGAGATGTGGACAGGGGGAATGAAAAACTGTTTTTT.

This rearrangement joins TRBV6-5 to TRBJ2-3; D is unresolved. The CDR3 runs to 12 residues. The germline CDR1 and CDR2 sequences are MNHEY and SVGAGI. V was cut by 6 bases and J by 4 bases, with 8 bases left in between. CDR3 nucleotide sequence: TGTGCCAGCAGAGCAACACCAGATACGCAGTATTTT. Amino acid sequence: CASRATPDTQYF.